A selection of T cell receptor beta chains follows, all from one sample in a study of CD8+CD57+ T cells in acquired aplastic anemia. A single record per CDR3 protein comes from TCRdb applying MiXCR to the reads. This table holds under 350,000 distinct CDR3 sequences, about three fifths found once. Specimen: sorted CD4+, CD8+, or CD8+CD57+ T cells (not recorded which) from PBMCs. The origin of the receptors is a human donor with aplastic anemia. Each CDR3 is given with its conserved first and last residue. Each record gives: V gene, clone size, D gene, J gene, CDR3 DNA, CDR3 protein. D genes are given only for firm matches. Clone sizes are given selectively: once, few, many, or a class where the clone is expanded.

v_gene: TRBV29-1; abundance: NA; d_gene: NA; j_gene: TRBJ1-1; CDR3nt: TGCAGCGTTGACCTACTAAGAGACACTGAAGCTTTCTTT; CDR3aa: CSVDLLRDTEAFF
v_gene: TRBV7-9; abundance: many; d_gene: NA; j_gene: TRBJ2-3; CDR3nt: TGTGCCAGCAGCTTAAGGACTTCTACCACGCAGTATTTT; CDR3aa: CASSLRTSTTQYF
v_gene: TRBV19; abundance: many; d_gene: TRBD1; j_gene: TRBJ1-2; CDR3nt: TGTGCCAGTGGGGACAGACAACTCTATGGCTACACCTTC; CDR3aa: CASGDRQLYGYTF
v_gene: TRBV20-1; abundance: NA; d_gene: NA; j_gene: TRBJ2-7; CDR3nt: TGCAGTGCAGCTGGCTCGGGACCAACTTACGAGCAGTACTTC; CDR3aa: CSAAGSGPTYEQYF
v_gene: TRBV7-9; abundance: NA; d_gene: TRBD1; j_gene: TRBJ1-2; CDR3nt: TGTGCCAGCAGCTTCGCGGGACAGGGCCATAATGGCTACACCTTC; CDR3aa: CASSFAGQGHNGYTF
v_gene: TRBV20-1; abundance: few; d_gene: NA; j_gene: TRBJ2-2; CDR3nt: TGCAGTGCTAGTGGGGGCGGGGAGCTGTTTTTT; CDR3aa: CSASGGGELFF
v_gene: TRBV20-1; abundance: NA; d_gene: NA; j_gene: TRBJ2-7; CDR3nt: TGCAGTGTTCGAAGTCCCTCCTACGAGCAGTACTTC; CDR3aa: CSVRSPSYEQYF
v_gene: TRBV2; abundance: once; d_gene: NA; j_gene: TRBJ2-1; CDR3nt: TGTGCCAGCAGTTTTTTTAGGGCAGATAACAATGAGCAGTTCTTC; CDR3aa: CASSFFRADNNEQFF
v_gene: TRBV5-1; abundance: NA; d_gene: NA; j_gene: TRBJ2-2; CDR3nt: TGCGCCAGCAGCTTGGTCTGGGGGAGCAACACCGGGGAGCTGTTTTTT; CDR3aa: CASSLVWGSNTGELFF
v_gene: TRBV3-1; abundance: many; d_gene: TRBD1; j_gene: TRBJ1-2; CDR3nt: TGTGCCAGCAGCCTAGATTCACGGAGGGGAGTACAGGGGACCAGCTACACCTTC; CDR3aa: CASSLDSRRGVQGTSYTF
v_gene: TRBV20-1; abundance: few; d_gene: TRBD1; j_gene: TRBJ2-3; CDR3nt: TGCAGTGCTAGAATTGGGACAGAACTCACAGATACGCAGTATTTT; CDR3aa: CSARIGTELTDTQYF
v_gene: TRBV7-9; abundance: NA; d_gene: TRBD1; j_gene: TRBJ2-7; CDR3nt: TGCGCCAGCAGCCAACCAGGGACAGCCTACGAGCAGTACTTC; CDR3aa: CASSQPGTAYEQYF
v_gene: TRBV2; abundance: NA; d_gene: NA; j_gene: TRBJ2-1; CDR3nt: TGTGCCAGCATGATAGGAGAACACAATGAGCAGTTCTTC; CDR3aa: CASMIGEHNEQFF
v_gene: TRBV7-9; abundance: many; d_gene: NA; j_gene: TRBJ2-1; CDR3nt: TGTGCCAGCAGCTTAGGTCCACCCGACAATGAGCAGTTCTTC; CDR3aa: CASSLGPPDNEQFF
v_gene: TRBV6-4; abundance: NA; d_gene: NA; j_gene: TRBJ2-7; CDR3nt: TGTGCCAGCAGTGACTCCTACGAGCAGTACTTC; CDR3aa: CASSDSYEQYF
v_gene: TRBV6-1; abundance: NA; d_gene: NA; j_gene: TRBJ2-7; CDR3nt: TGTGCCAGCAGTGACTCGCCAGGGAGCGAGCAGTACTTC; CDR3aa: CASSDSPGSEQYF
v_gene: TRBV13; abundance: NA; d_gene: NA; j_gene: TRBJ1-1; CDR3nt: TGTGCCAGCACTGAGCTACAGGGTTCGGTCACTGAAGCTTTCTTT; CDR3aa: CASTELQGSVTEAFF
v_gene: TRBV7-2; abundance: many; d_gene: NA; j_gene: TRBJ2-7; CDR3nt: TGTGCCAGCAGCCTAGCCTCGGGAGTCACCTACGAGCAGTACTTC; CDR3aa: CASSLASGVTYEQYF
v_gene: TRBV7-9; abundance: NA; d_gene: TRBD2; j_gene: TRBJ2-5; CDR3nt: TGTGCCAGCAGAGAGCGGGGAAATCAAGAGACCCAGTACTTC; CDR3aa: CASRERGNQETQYF
v_gene: TRBV7-9; abundance: NA; d_gene: NA; j_gene: TRBJ2-1; CDR3nt: TGTGCCAGCAGCTTAGGTCCGGATGAGCAGTTCTTC; CDR3aa: CASSLGPDEQFF
v_gene: TRBV2; abundance: few; d_gene: TRBD1; j_gene: TRBJ2-1; CDR3nt: TGTGCCAGCAGTGAGACAGGGGAGCAGTTCTTC; CDR3aa: CASSETGEQFF
v_gene: TRBV7-2; abundance: NA; d_gene: NA; j_gene: TRBJ1-1; CDR3nt: TGTGCCAGCAGCCGTACTAAGGCTGAAGCTTTCTTT; CDR3aa: CASSRTKAEAFF
v_gene: TRBV19; abundance: many; d_gene: NA; j_gene: TRBJ2-5; CDR3nt: TGTGCCAGTAGTATATCCGGGTGGTACCAAGAGACCCAGTACTTC; CDR3aa: CASSISGWYQETQYF
v_gene: TRBV29-1; abundance: few; d_gene: NA; j_gene: TRBJ1-2; CDR3nt: TGCAGCGTTGAAGATGCCTATGGCTACACCTTC; CDR3aa: CSVEDAYGYTF
v_gene: TRBV10-3; abundance: NA; d_gene: NA; j_gene: TRBJ2-1; CDR3nt: TGTGCCATCAGTGTCGACAGCTCCTACGAGCAGTTCTTC; CDR3aa: CAISVDSSYEQFF
v_gene: TRBV10-3; abundance: few; d_gene: TRBD2; j_gene: TRBJ2-3; CDR3nt: TGTGCCATCAGTGTCGGGGGGGTGGATACGCAGTATTTT; CDR3aa: CAISVGGVDTQYF
v_gene: TRBV5-1; abundance: NA; d_gene: NA; j_gene: TRBJ2-1; CDR3nt: TGCGCCAGCAGCCTTGGCGCAGGGCAGTGGGATGAGCAGTTCTTC; CDR3aa: CASSLGAGQWDEQFF
v_gene: TRBV5-1; abundance: many; d_gene: NA; j_gene: TRBJ1-1; CDR3nt: TGCGCCAGCAGCTGGGATGGGGGGGGCGGGAGGACTGAAGCTTTCTTT; CDR3aa: CASSWDGGGGRTEAFF
v_gene: TRBV14; abundance: many; d_gene: TRBD2; j_gene: TRBJ2-3; CDR3nt: TGTGCCAGCAGCCCCGTCGGGGGGGCCCAGACAGATACGCAGTATTTT; CDR3aa: CASSPVGGAQTDTQYF
v_gene: TRBV5-1; abundance: NA; d_gene: NA; j_gene: TRBJ1-3; CDR3nt: TGCGCCAGCAGCTTGTCAGGGACTGGAAACACCATATATTTT; CDR3aa: CASSLSGTGNTIYF
v_gene: TRBV5-8; abundance: NA; d_gene: NA; j_gene: TRBJ2-7; CDR3nt: TGTGCCACAACTGACGGACAGATCTACGAGCAGTACTTC; CDR3aa: CATTDGQIYEQYF
v_gene: TRBV7-9; abundance: NA; d_gene: NA; j_gene: TRBJ2-1; CDR3nt: TGTGCTAGCAGCTTACTCCGCACGTCCAATGAGCAGTTCTTC; CDR3aa: CASSLLRTSNEQFF
v_gene: TRBV7-9; abundance: NA; d_gene: NA; j_gene: TRBJ1-1; CDR3nt: TGTGCCAGCAGGCCCGGGGGAGGGCGCGGTGAAGCTTTCTTT; CDR3aa: CASRPGGGRGEAFF
v_gene: TRBV20-1; abundance: NA; d_gene: TRBD1; j_gene: TRBJ1-5; CDR3nt: TGCAGCGCTAATTTGAGGGCAGGGGGGAGACAGCCCCAGCATTTT; CDR3aa: CSANLRAGGRQPQHF
v_gene: TRBV15; abundance: NA; d_gene: TRBD1; j_gene: TRBJ2-7; CDR3nt: TGTGCCACCAGCACCGGACAGGGCTACGAGCAGTACTTC; CDR3aa: CATSTGQGYEQYF
v_gene: TRBV6-1; abundance: NA; d_gene: TRBD1; j_gene: TRBJ2-5; CDR3nt: TGTGCCAGCAGAATACTACAGGGGGAAGAGACCCAGTACTTC; CDR3aa: CASRILQGEETQYF
v_gene: TRBV24-1; abundance: once; d_gene: TRBD1; j_gene: TRBJ2-1; CDR3nt: TGTGCCACCTCGGGACAGGGGGCGTCCTATGAGCAGTTCTTC; CDR3aa: CATSGQGASYEQFF
v_gene: TRBV3-1; abundance: many; d_gene: TRBD1; j_gene: TRBJ1-1; CDR3nt: TGTGCCAGCAGCCGTACAACTGGGACAGGGGGCGGACGTGAAGCTTTCTTT; CDR3aa: CASSRTTGTGGGREAFF
v_gene: TRBV11-2; abundance: many; d_gene: TRBD1; j_gene: TRBJ1-3; CDR3nt: TGTGCCAGCAGCCCACACCTCCAGGGGGCTGGAAACACCATATATTTT; CDR3aa: CASSPHLQGAGNTIYF
v_gene: TRBV7-3; abundance: NA; d_gene: TRBD1; j_gene: TRBJ2-7; CDR3nt: TGTGCCAGCAGCGGACAGGGGGCGATCTACGAGCAGTACTTC; CDR3aa: CASSGQGAIYEQYF
v_gene: TRBV7-3; abundance: NA; d_gene: TRBD2; j_gene: TRBJ2-5; CDR3nt: TGTGCCAGCAGCTTAAAAGGACTAGCGGGAGGAGGGGTGACCCAGTACTTC; CDR3aa: CASSLKGLAGGGVTQYF
v_gene: TRBV5-1; abundance: NA; d_gene: NA; j_gene: TRBJ1-5; CDR3nt: TGCGCCAGCAGCTTCCTGGGGTTGGGAGAACAGCCCCAGCATTTT; CDR3aa: CASSFLGLGEQPQHF
v_gene: TRBV29-1; abundance: NA; d_gene: TRBD1; j_gene: TRBJ2-1; CDR3nt: TGCAGCGTTGCAGGGACAGGGCCCAATGAGCAGTTCTTC; CDR3aa: CSVAGTGPNEQFF
v_gene: TRBV7-9; abundance: many; d_gene: NA; j_gene: TRBJ1-4; CDR3nt: TGTGCCAGCAGCTTGAGGGGAACCCTTAATGAAAAACTGTTTTTT; CDR3aa: CASSLRGTLNEKLFF
v_gene: TRBV20-1; abundance: NA; d_gene: NA; j_gene: TRBJ2-7; CDR3nt: TGCAGTGCTAGAGTAGCTGACTCCTACTCGTACGAGCAGTACTTC; CDR3aa: CSARVADSYSYEQYF
v_gene: TRBV11-2; abundance: many; d_gene: NA; j_gene: TRBJ2-3; CDR3nt: TGTGCCAGCAGCCCGGCCGGGGCAGATACGCAGTATTTT; CDR3aa: CASSPAGADTQYF
v_gene: TRBV20-1; abundance: once; d_gene: NA; j_gene: TRBJ1-1; CDR3nt: TGCAGTGGAACCGAGGGTTTGACTGAAGCTTTCTTT; CDR3aa: CSGTEGLTEAFF
v_gene: TRBV27; abundance: NA; d_gene: NA; j_gene: TRBJ2-1; CDR3nt: TGTGCCAGCGGCCGAATAGTTGGGGCAGGGTACAATGAGCAGTTCTTC; CDR3aa: CASGRIVGAGYNEQFF
v_gene: TRBV29-1; abundance: NA; d_gene: TRBD1; j_gene: TRBJ2-5; CDR3nt: TGCAGCGTTGAGGGTTGGGACAGGGTGCCCCAAGAGACCCAGTACTTC; CDR3aa: CSVEGWDRVPQETQYF
v_gene: TRBV20-1; abundance: NA; d_gene: TRBD2; j_gene: TRBJ2-3; CDR3nt: TGCAGTGCTAGAGTAGCGGGGGCCACAGATACGCAGTATTTT; CDR3aa: CSARVAGATDTQYF
v_gene: TRBV7-9; abundance: NA; d_gene: NA; j_gene: TRBJ1-6; CDR3nt: TGTGCCAGCAGTTCGCACAGTGGGAATTCACCCCTCCACTTT; CDR3aa: CASSSHSGNSPLHF
v_gene: TRBV7-6; abundance: few; d_gene: NA; j_gene: TRBJ1-1; CDR3nt: TGTGCCAGCAGCTTAGGAGGTCCCATGAACACTGAAGCTTTCTTT; CDR3aa: CASSLGGPMNTEAFF
v_gene: TRBV20-1; abundance: many; d_gene: TRBD1; j_gene: TRBJ2-1; CDR3nt: TGCAGTGCTAGCCTGACAGGGGCTTGGGATGAGCAGCTCTTC; CDR3aa: CSASLTGAWDEQLF
v_gene: TRBV7-9; abundance: once; d_gene: TRBD2; j_gene: TRBJ2-5; CDR3nt: TGTGCCAGCAGCTTAGGCGTAGCGGGTGCACAAGAGACCCAGTACTTC; CDR3aa: CASSLGVAGAQETQYF
v_gene: TRBV25-1; abundance: NA; d_gene: TRBD1; j_gene: TRBJ1-2; CDR3nt: TGTGCCACCGAACCCCAACCGGGACAGACTAACTATGGCTACACCTTC; CDR3aa: CATEPQPGQTNYGYTF
v_gene: TRBV7-3; abundance: NA; d_gene: NA; j_gene: TRBJ1-4; CDR3nt: TGTGCCAGCAGCTTCTCAGCGGGGACTAATGAAAGACTGCTTTTT; CDR3aa: CASSFSAGTNERLLF